One and the same sample provided the 4 T cell receptor beta chains below, sequenced in a study of long-term antiretroviral therapy in people with HIV (dated by TCRdb to the early 2020s). The immunoSEQ hsTCRB v3.0 assay was used at survey level resolution to sequence the TRB variable region. TCRdb mirrors the immuneACCESS table, restricted to in-frame sequences. Some clones are absent from its copies; in checked studies, under half trace to an unresolved V gene, and the reason for the others is unknown. The sample contains tens of thousands of clones, around 92% of them found a single time. Of the sample, 2.5% to 3.5% falls within the top ten clones. Sequencing used unsorted PBMCs, obtained about 7.2 years after starting antiretroviral therapy. These receptor sequences come from a man aged 45-65 years with HIV.

The rearrangement links TRBV25-1 to TRBJ1-6, with D hard to call. Per the germline V gene, CDR1 is MGHDK and CDR2 is SYGVNS. V was trimmed by 3 bases and J by 4 bases, leaving 10 bases between them. The CDR3 runs to 15 residues. The CDR3 is CASSDSGKYNSPLHF. The CDR3, as DNA: TGTGCCAGCAGTGACTCCGGGAAGTATAATTCACCCCTCCACTTT.

V is TRBV19 and J is TRBJ2-1; 8 bases map to TRBD1. Germline V gene sequence: CDR1 LNHDA, CDR2 SQIVND (reference sequence). After removal of 5 bases from V and 8 bases from J, the junction contained 2 bases not matched to a gene. This CDR3 spans 12 amino acids. The CDR3, as DNA: TGTGCCAGTAGTCCACAGGGGGATGAGCAGTTCTTC. It is translated as CASSPQGDEQFF.

The chain recombines TRBV10-3 with TRBJ2-3; TRBD2 is a possible D gene (5 bases). CDR3 length: 14 residues. Deletions cut 4 bases from V and 0 bases from J, with 8 bases between. Germline CDR1 ENHRY, CDR2 SYGVKD. As DNA, the CDR3 is TGTGCCATCAGTGCGACTAAGAGCACAGATACGCAGTATTTT. This gives the protein CAISATKSTDTQYF.

This clone was found once. This chain uses TRBV27 with TRBJ2-7, with TRBD1 as a possible D gene (5 bases). The CDR3 sequence is 14 residues long. Trimming pared 8 bases from V and 2 bases from J, leaving 16 bases between. Germline assignment: CDR1 MNHEY and CDR2 SMNVEV (reference sequence). The CDR3 DNA reads as TGTGCCAGCCAAAGGGGCCTCGGCACCTACGAGCAGTACTTC. Translated, it gives CASQRGLGTYEQYF.